This T cell receptor (beta chain) was profiled in a study of T cells in Graves' hyperthyroidism and ophthalmopathy. Study details: Peripheral blood collection took place at initial diagnosis, before any treatment.

A NOSPECS grade of at least 4, a Clinical Activity Score of at least 3 and duration under 3 months were recorded in ophthalmopathy patients. Uncontrolled infection, other autoimmune disease, pregnancy or lactation disqualified patients from enrolment. Amplified regions were TCR beta CDR3 sequences from RNA transcripts. The primer set for the first-round RT-PCR of the TCR CDR3 was HTBI. MiXCR, run by TCRdb on the multiplex PCR reads, gives a single entry per CDR3 protein. This table has 300,000 to 350,000 distinct CDR3 sequences, over 15% appearing once. The receptor comes from a middle-aged woman with Graves' ophthalmopathy. The specimen sequenced was blood.

The CDR3 sequence is CASSIASTTYEQYF. The CDR3 nucleotides read TGTGCCAGTAGTATCGCCAGCACCACCTACGAGCAGTACTTC. The chain combines TRBV19 with TRBJ2-7, with D uncertain. Germline CDR1 LNHDA, CDR2 SQIVND (reference sequence). The V end was cut by 3 bases, the J end by 2 bases, with 11 bases between. This CDR3 has 14 amino acids.